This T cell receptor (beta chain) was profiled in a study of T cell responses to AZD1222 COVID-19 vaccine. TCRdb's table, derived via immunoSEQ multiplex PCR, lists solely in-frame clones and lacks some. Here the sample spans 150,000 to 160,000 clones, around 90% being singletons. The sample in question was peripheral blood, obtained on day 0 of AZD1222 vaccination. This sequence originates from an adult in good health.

In DNA, the CDR3 is TGTGCCAGCAGCTTGGGACTAGCGGGGAGCACAGATACGCAGTATTTT. Its translation is CASSLGLAGSTDTQYF. This chain links TRBV5-4 with TRBJ2-3; 11 bases align to TRBD2. This CDR3 region has 16 residues. CDR1 SGHNT and CDR2 YYREEE come from the germline V gene (reference sequence). The ends lost 0 bases at V and 0 bases at J; junction bases unmatched: 0. Supplemented by reference TRBV5-4 and TRBJ2-3, the full variable domain reads ETGVTQSPTHLIKTRGQQVTLRCSSQSGHNTVSWYQQALGQGPQFIFQYYREEENGRGNFPPRFSGLQFPNYSSELNVNALELDDSALYLCASSLGLAGSTDTQYFGPGTRLTVL.